The 2 T cell receptor beta chains presented below share a single source sample, sequenced in a study of T cell responses to AZD1222 COVID-19 vaccine. Repertoires were generated with immunoSEQ multiplex PCR, while TCRdb's copy carries only in-frame clones and drops some. The sample includes some 130,000 clones, about 89% of them seen just once. This sample comprised peripheral blood, obtained 28 days after the second AZD1222 dose. The receptors stem from an adult who received the AZD1222 COVID-19 vaccine.

The V call is TRBV20-1, the J call TRBJ2-7, with D tentatively TRBD2 (6 bases). CDR1 is DFQATT, CDR2 SNEGSKA, per germline (reference sequence). CDR3 size: 13 residues. V lost 3 bases to trimming and J lost 2 bases, with 11 bases between them. As DNA, the CDR3 is TGCAGTGCTAGTGGGACTGTTCCCTACGAGCAGTACTTC. This translates into CSASGTVPYEQYF.

This clone came up once. This chain joins TRBV6-5 and TRBJ2-7; D is ambiguous. The CDR3 runs 11 residues. Looked up from germline, CDR1 is MNHEY and CDR2 is SVGAGI. V lost 8 bases, J lost 3 bases, and 8 bases lay in between. The DNA for the CDR3 is TGTGCCAGCCGACACCACTACGAGCAGTACTTC. Translating gives CASRHHYEQYF.